This TCR beta chain came from a study of cytomegalovirus exposure and HLA in healthy donors. Points on this clone: Its cognate antigen is unknown.

This CDR3 contains 18 residues. Trimming cost V 7 bases and J 2 bases, with 27 bases left between them. The germline CDR1 and CDR2 sequences are GTSNPN and SVGIG (reference sequence). Study-level results: Most sequenced TCRs were rare (though some public TCRs occurred in many donors). In vitro testing confirmed a few CMV-associated chains as specific for CMV antigens.

Repertoires were generated with immunoSEQ multiplex PCR, while TCRdb's copy carries only in-frame clones and drops some. The sample lists under 150,000 clones, around nine tenths occurring once. The sequenced sample was PBMCs. The chain is built from TRBV30 and TRBJ1-3; a weak D match, TRBD1 (5 bases). This clonotype was obtained from a woman under 30 in good health and CMV-seropositive. The DNA of the CDR3 is TGTGCCTTCACCAGGGCAGGGCCAATTTTGTTTACTGGAAACACCATATATTTT. Its protein is CAFTRAGPILFTGNTIYF.